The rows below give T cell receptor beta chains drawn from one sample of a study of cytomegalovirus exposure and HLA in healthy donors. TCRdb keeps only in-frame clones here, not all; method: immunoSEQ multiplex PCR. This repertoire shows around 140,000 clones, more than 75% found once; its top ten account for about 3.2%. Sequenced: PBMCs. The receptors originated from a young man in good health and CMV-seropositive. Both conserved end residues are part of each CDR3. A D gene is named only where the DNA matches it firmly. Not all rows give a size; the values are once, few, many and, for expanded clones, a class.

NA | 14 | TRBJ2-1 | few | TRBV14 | TGTGCCAGCAGCCACCTAAATTACGGCAATGAGCAGTTCTTC | CASSHLNYGNEQFF
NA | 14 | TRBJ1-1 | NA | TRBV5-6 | TGTGCCAGCAGCTTTGTCAGGGAAGGCACTGAAGCTTTCTTT | CASSFVREGTEAFF
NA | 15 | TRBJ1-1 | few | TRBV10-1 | TGCGCCAGCAGTGAGTCGACCCGGGGGAAGTCTGAAGCTTTCTTT | CASSESTRGKSEAFF
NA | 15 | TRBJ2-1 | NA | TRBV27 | TGTGCCAGCAGTGATGCCGGGACGTCGGAGGGGGAGCAGTTCTTC | CASSDAGTSEGEQFF
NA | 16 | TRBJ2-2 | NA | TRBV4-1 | TGCGCCAGCAGCCAACCGGGACTTCTAAACACCGGGGAGCTGTTTTTT | CASSQPGLLNTGELFF
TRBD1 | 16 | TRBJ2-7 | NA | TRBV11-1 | TGTGCCAGCAGCTCCTCGGGACAGGGGTTAACCTACGAGCAGTACTTC | CASSSSGQGLTYEQYF
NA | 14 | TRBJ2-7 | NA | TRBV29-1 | TGCAGCGTTGTCGGAGGGGAGGAGAACTACGAGCAGTACTTC | CSVVGGEENYEQYF
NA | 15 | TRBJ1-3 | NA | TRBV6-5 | TGTGCCAGCAGTTACGCCGTGACAGGTGGAAACACCATATATTTT | CASSYAVTGGNTIYF
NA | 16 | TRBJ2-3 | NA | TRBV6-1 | TGTGCCAGCAGTGCGCCTAGCGTTACGAGCACAGATACGCAGTATTTT | CASSAPSVTSTDTQYF
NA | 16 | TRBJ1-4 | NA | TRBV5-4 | TGTGCCAGCAGCCCAGAGAGGGTGGGGTATGGTGAAAAACTGTTTTTT | CASSPERVGYGEKLFF
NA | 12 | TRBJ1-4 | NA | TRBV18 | TGTGCCAGCTCGGGGCTTGGCGAAAAACTGTTTTTT | CASSGLGEKLFF
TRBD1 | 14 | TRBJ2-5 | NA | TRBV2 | TGTGCCAGCAGGGGACAGGGGGTCCAAGAGACCCAGTACTTC | CASRGQGVQETQYF
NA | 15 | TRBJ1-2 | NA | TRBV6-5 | TGTGCCAGCAGTTCCGCTTTGCAGGAGGAGGGTGGCTACACCTTC | CASSSALQEEGGYTF
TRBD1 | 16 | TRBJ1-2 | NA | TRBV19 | TGTGCCAGTAGTAGACGTCAGGGGGCGCAGGGCTATGGCTACACCTTC | CASSRRQGAQGYGYTF
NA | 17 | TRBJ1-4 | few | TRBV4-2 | TGTGCCAGCAGCCTTCGACATTTAATTGCAACTAATGAAAAACTGTTTTTT | CASSLRHLIATNEKLFF
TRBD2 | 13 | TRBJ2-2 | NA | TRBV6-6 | TGTGCCAGCACCATCAGCGGGGCCGGGGAGCTGTTTTTT | CASTISGAGELFF
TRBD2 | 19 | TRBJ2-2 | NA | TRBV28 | TGTGCCAGCAGTTTCCACGGGAGGTTCCGCCCCCTGAACACCGGGGAGCTGTTTTTT | CASSFHGRFRPLNTGELFF
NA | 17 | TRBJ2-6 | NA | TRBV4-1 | TGCGCCAGCAGCCCTCTGCCCACCCCCGGGGGGGCCAACGTCCTGACTTTC | CASSPLPTPGGANVLTF
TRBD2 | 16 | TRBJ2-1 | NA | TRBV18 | TGTGCCAGCTCACCACGACTAGCGCAAGGTTACAATGAGCAGTTCTTC | CASSPRLAQGYNEQFF